One and the same sample provided the 17 T cell receptor beta chains below, sequenced in a study of T cell responses to AZD1222 COVID-19 vaccine. Method: immunoSEQ multiplex PCR; TCRdb's copy keeps in-frame clones and lacks some. The table records 66,000 or so clones, 79% of them present only once. The material was peripheral blood, obtained on day 0 of MenACWY control vaccination. These receptors were taken from an adult in good health.

The DNA for the CDR3 is TGTGCCACCAGCGTCCGCGGGGGGTTCAATTCACCCCTCCACTTT. Its protein is CATSVRGGFNSPLHF. V is TRBV15 and J is TRBJ1-6, with D tentatively TRBD1 (5 bases). CDR3 size: 15 residues. CDR1 is LNHNV, CDR2 YYDKDF, per germline (reference sequence). V lost 5 bases and J lost 7, with 15 bases in between.

The chain has TRBV10-2 and TRBJ1-2, with 8 bases lining up with TRBD1. V dropped 8 bases and J dropped 8; count of bases not matched to a gene: 19. The CDR3 runs to 16 residues. Germline V gene data show CDR1 as WSHSY and CDR2 as SAAADI. CDR3 bases: TGCGCCAGCGTAGGAGGCCCAGGGGGCGCGATGTACGGCTACACCTTC. Encoded protein: CASVGGPGGAMYGYTF.

The chain joins TRBV4-3 to TRBJ2-2; D gene uncertain. Germline CDR1 and CDR2: LGHNA and YSLEER. Trimming shortened V by 0 bases and J by 0 bases, and 8 bases separated the two germline ends. CDR3 length: 16 residues. CDR3 sequence: CASSQDTRPNTGELFF. The CDR3 coding sequence is TGCGCCAGCAGCCAAGATACAAGGCCGAACACCGGGGAGCTGTTTTTT.

CDR3 in amino acids: CASSFPGTYEQYF. CDR3 bases: TGTGCCAGCAGCTTCCCGGGGACCTACGAGCAGTACTTC. The gene calls are TRBV5-5 and TRBJ2-7; the D gene is possibly TRBD2 (5 bases). The CDR3 has 13 residues. Trimming cost V 2 bases and J 2 bases, with 8 bases left between them. CDR1 and CDR2 (germline): SGHKS, YYEKEE (reference sequence). Based on the CDR3 plus reference TRBV5-5 and TRBJ2-7, the full variable domain is DAGVTQSPTHLIKTRGQQVTLRCSPISGHKSVSWYQQVLGQGPQFIFQYYEKEERGRGNFPDRFSARQFPNYSSELNVNALLLGDSALYLCASSFPGTYEQYFGPGTRLTVT.

This rearrangement joins TRBV5-1 to TRBJ1-1, with TRBD1 identical over 9 bases. CDR1 is SGHRS, CDR2 YFSETQ, per germline. This CDR3 spans 17 amino acids. The V segment lost 4 bases and the J segment 1 base; nucleotides outside the gene matches: 11. CDR3 in amino acids: CASSLAGQGRSNTEAFF. The CDR3 DNA reads TGCGCCAGCAGCCTGGCTGGACAGGGGAGGTCGAACACTGAAGCTTTCTTT.

The V gene is TRBV7-6, the J gene TRBJ1-2; weak D call: TRBD1 (5 bases). The V end was cut by 5 bases, the J end by 5 bases, with 12 bases between. This CDR3 has 13 residues. Per the germline V gene, CDR1 is SGHVS and CDR2 is FNYEAQ. Here the CDR3 reads CASSNRDGYGYTF. Written as DNA, the CDR3 is TGTGCCAGCAGCAACCGGGACGGATATGGCTACACCTTC.

This clone has just one count. This chain uses TRBV4-1 with TRBJ1-1, with no clear D. Germline loops: CDR1 MGHRA, CDR2 YSYEKL. The CDR3 is made up of 13 amino acids. Trimming pared 1 base from V and 5 bases from J, leaving 8 bases between. The CDR3 sequence: CASSQVPGTEAFF. The CDR3 nucleotides are TGCGCCAGCAGCCAAGTACCGGGGACTGAAGCTTTCTTT.

V is TRBV2 and J is TRBJ2-7, with 7 bases that match TRBD1. The J segment lost 2 bases and the V segment lost 11 bases, leaving 9 bases of the junction unmatched. CDR1 and CDR2 from the germline V gene are SNHLY and FYNNEI. This CDR3 has 13 residues. The CDR3 sequence: CAGRTGVAYEQYF. CDR3 DNA sequence: TGTGCCGGACGAACAGGGGTCGCCTACGAGCAGTACTTC.

The chain carries TRBV3-1 (or the pseudogene TRBV3-2) and TRBJ2-7, with a tentative D call TRBD1 (5 bases). This CDR3 is built from 12 residues. Germline V gives CDR1 LGHDT, CDR2 YNNKEL (reference sequence). With 3 bases removed from V and 6 bases from J, the gap between germline ends came to 9 bases. Here the CDR3 DNA reads TGTGCCAGCAGCCAGGGGCACGGCGAGCAGTACTTC. Its translation is CASSQGHGEQYF.

The chain employs TRBV6-4 and TRBJ2-7; no firm D call. From germline, CDR1 is MRHNA and CDR2 SNTAGT. V lost 0 bases and J lost 2, with 11 bases in between. The CDR3 covers 15 residues. Here the CDR3 DNA reads TGTGCCAGCAGTGACTCCCACAGCTTACCCTACGAGCAGTACTTC. Residues: CASSDSHSLPYEQYF.

J is TRBJ2-1 and V is TRBV28; D is possibly TRBD2 (6 bases). V lost 4 bases and J lost 2, with 21 bases in between. CDR1 MDHEN and CDR2 SYDVKM come from the germline V gene. CDR3 length: 18 residues. CDR3 coding DNA: TGTGCCAGCAGTTCCCCCACCACGAGGGTAGCGGCCTACAATGAGCAGTTCTTC. This gives the protein CASSSPTTRVAAYNEQFF. The full variable domain, in which reference TRBV28 and TRBJ2-1 provide the parts outside the CDR3, is DVKVTQSSRYLVKRTGEKVFLECVQDMDHENMFWYRQDPGLGLRLIYFSYDVKMKEKGDIPEGYSVSREKKERFSLILESASTNQTSMYLCASSSPTTRVAAYNEQFFGPGTRLTVL.

The genes are TRBV29-1 and TRBJ2-7, with TRBD2 matching 8 bases. Germline CDR1 reads SQVTM; CDR2 reads ANQGSEA. The CDR3 length is 15 residues. V shed 5 bases, J shed 4 bases, and the junction held 13 bases outside the gene matches. The CDR3 DNA reads as TGCAGCGTTTCCTACGGGGGGGCAGGACCTTACGAGCAGTACTTC. Protein: CSVSYGGAGPYEQYF.

The chain is built from TRBV7-2 and TRBJ1-2; 8 bases align to TRBD1. CDR1 SGHTA and CDR2 FQGNSA come from the germline V gene. CDR3 length: 14 residues. Trimming took 5 bases from V and 5 from J; bases not matched to a gene: 7. CDR3 in DNA: TGTGCCAGCAGCCCCGACAGGGGCCGGTATGGCTACACCTTC. It translates to CASSPDRGRYGYTF.

This clone was seen just once. The chain employs TRBV2 and TRBJ1-4; possibly TRBD1 for D (6 bases). This CDR3 is 14 amino acids long. V was trimmed by 3 bases and J by 7 bases, leaving 12 bases between them. Germline loops: CDR1 SNHLY, CDR2 FYNNEI. CDR3 loop: CASSERGSFEKLFF. The CDR3 nucleotides read TGTGCCAGCAGTGAGAGGGGGAGTTTTGAAAAACTGTTTTTT.

This chain connects TRBV6-6 to TRBJ1-1; no definite D call. Germline V CDR1 and CDR2: MNHNY, SVGAGI (reference sequence). CDR3 length equals 14 residues. The ends were cut back, 2 bases at V and 0 bases at J, with 7 bases in the middle. The CDR3 DNA follows: TGTGCCAGCAGTTACGAGGGAATGAACACTGAAGCTTTCTTT. Translating it yields CASSYEGMNTEAFF.

This sequence joins TRBV14 and TRBJ1-1; no reliable D call. V shed 0 bases and J shed 8 bases, with 13 bases lying between them. Germline loops: CDR1 SGHDN, CDR2 FVKESK. The CDR3 is 14 residues long. The CDR3 here is CASSQDLLYTEAFF. CDR3 nucleotide sequence: TGTGCCAGCAGCCAAGATCTGTTGTATACAGAAGCTTTCTTT.

The rearrangement uses TRBV7-2 and TRBJ2-1; D ambiguous. Per germline, CDR1 SGHTA and CDR2 FQGNSA. V lost 1 base, J lost 4 bases, and 8 bases lay in between. The CDR3 extends over 14 amino acids. CDR3: CASSLVWLYNEQFF. The DNA for the CDR3 is TGTGCCAGCAGCTTAGTATGGCTTTACAATGAGCAGTTCTTC.